This entry concerns a single T cell receptor beta chain. Its antigen remains unknown. V was pared by 3 bases and J by 5 bases, with 6 bases of the junction left unmatched. The CDR3 has 16 amino acids. CDR1 is LNHNV, CDR2 YYDKDF, per germline (reference sequence). These data belong to a study of vaccination and CD4 T cells after COVID-19. Time point: late sampling 161 to 241 days after vaccination in a few convalescent patients. Documented treatment: approximately 9-day PBMC culture with coronavirus spike peptide pools or control peptides (ViraFEST assay). Sequenced with the Oncomine TCR Beta short-read assay was DNA taken from cultured CD4+ T cells. TCRdb called the PCR reads again in MiXCR, with one record for every CDR3 protein. The data contain 20,000 to 30,000 distinct CDR3 sequences, under 40% of them singletons.

The chain recombines TRBV15 with TRBJ2-2, with 10 bases identical to TRBD2. The receptor was isolated from a human donor who had recovered from COVID-19. Material: CD4+ T cells from blood, cultured in vitro, obtained about 7 months after SARS-CoV-2 vaccination. The CDR3 nucleotides read TGTGCCACCAGCAGTCTAGCGGGAGCTCGGACCGGGGAGCTGTTTTTT. Protein product: CATSSLAGARTGELFF.